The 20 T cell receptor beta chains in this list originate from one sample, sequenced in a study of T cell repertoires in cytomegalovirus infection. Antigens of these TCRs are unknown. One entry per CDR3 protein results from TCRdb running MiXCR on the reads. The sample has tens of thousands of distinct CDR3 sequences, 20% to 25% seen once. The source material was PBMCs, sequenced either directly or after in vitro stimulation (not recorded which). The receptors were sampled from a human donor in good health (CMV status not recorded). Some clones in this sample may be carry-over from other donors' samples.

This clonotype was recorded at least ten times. CDR3 in DNA: TGTGCCAGCAGCTCCGGGCTTGAAGCTTTCTTT. As protein: CASSSGLEAFF. V usage is TRBV7-2 and J usage is TRBJ1-1; D remains unclear. The CDR3 spans 11 residues. Trimming took 4 bases from V and 7 from J, leaving 7 bases between them. Germline values: CDR1 SGHTA, CDR2 FQGNSA.

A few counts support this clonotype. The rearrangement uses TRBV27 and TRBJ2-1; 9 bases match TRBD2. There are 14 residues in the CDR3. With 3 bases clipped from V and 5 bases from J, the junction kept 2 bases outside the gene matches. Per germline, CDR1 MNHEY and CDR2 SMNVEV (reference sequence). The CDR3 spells CASSFSSGDNEQFF. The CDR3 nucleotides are TGTGCCAGCAGTTTCTCTAGCGGGGACAATGAGCAGTTCTTC.

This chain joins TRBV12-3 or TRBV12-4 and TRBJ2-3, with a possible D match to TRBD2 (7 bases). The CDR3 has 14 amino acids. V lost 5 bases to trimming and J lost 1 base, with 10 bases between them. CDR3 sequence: CASSRGGGTDTQYF. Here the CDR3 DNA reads TGTGCCAGCAGTAGAGGGGGGGGCACAGATACGCAGTATTTT.

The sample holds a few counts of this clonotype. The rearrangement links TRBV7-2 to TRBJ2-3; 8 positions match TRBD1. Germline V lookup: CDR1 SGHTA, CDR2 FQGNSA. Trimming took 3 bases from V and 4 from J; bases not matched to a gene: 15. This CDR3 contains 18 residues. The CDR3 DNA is TGTGCCAGCAGCTTTTCCATGACCGGGACAGGCCTCCCAGATACGCAGTATTTT. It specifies CASSFSMTGTGLPDTQYF.

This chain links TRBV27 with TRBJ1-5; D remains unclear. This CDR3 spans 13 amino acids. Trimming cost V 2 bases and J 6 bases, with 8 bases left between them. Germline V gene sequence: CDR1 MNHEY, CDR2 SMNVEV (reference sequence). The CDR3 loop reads CASSLRSTQPQHF. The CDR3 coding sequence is TGTGCCAGCAGTTTACGGTCAACTCAGCCCCAGCATTTT.

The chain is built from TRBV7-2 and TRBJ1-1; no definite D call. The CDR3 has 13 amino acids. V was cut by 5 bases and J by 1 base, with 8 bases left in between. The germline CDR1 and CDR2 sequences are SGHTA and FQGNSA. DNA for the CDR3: TGTGCCAGCAGCCCGGGTGCGAACACTGAAGCTTTCTTT. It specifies CASSPGANTEAFF.

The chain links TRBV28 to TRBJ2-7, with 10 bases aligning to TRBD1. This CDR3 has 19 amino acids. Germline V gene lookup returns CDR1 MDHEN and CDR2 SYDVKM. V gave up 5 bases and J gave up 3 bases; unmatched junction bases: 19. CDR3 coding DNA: TGTGCCAGCAGTCCGCCGCTGTACACCGGGACAGGGGTAGGCTACGAGCAGTACTTC. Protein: CASSPPLYTGTGVGYEQYF.

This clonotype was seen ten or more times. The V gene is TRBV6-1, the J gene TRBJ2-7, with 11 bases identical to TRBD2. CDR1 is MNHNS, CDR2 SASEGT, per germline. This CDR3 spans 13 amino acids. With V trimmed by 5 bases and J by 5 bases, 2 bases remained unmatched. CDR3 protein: CASSRLAGHEQYV. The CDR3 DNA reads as TGTGCCAGCAGTCGACTAGCGGGACACGAGCAGTACGTC.

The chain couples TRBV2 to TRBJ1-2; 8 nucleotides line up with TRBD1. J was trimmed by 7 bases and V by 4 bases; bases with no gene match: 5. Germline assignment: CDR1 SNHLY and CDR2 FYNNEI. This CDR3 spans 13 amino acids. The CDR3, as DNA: TGTGCCAGCAGTGGGGTCCAGGGGGCTGGCTACACCTTC. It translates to CASSGVQGAGYTF.

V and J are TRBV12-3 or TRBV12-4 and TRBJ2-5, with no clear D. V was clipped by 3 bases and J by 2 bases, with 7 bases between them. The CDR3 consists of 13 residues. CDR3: CASSLTSQETQYF. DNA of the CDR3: TGTGCCAGCAGTTTGACATCTCAAGAGACCCAGTACTTC.

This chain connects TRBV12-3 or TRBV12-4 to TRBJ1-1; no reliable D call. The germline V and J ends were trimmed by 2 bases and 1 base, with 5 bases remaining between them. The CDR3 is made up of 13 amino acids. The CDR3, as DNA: TGTGCCAGCAGTTTATTCAAGAACACTGAAGCTTTCTTT. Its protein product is CASSLFKNTEAFF.

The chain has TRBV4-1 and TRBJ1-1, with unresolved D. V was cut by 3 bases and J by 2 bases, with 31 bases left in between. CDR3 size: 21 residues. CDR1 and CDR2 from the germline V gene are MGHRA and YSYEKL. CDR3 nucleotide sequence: TGCGCCAGCAGCCATCTCGGGGAATGGCAGGCCTTCGAAGCGAGAAACACTGAAGCTTTCTTT. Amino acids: CASSHLGEWQAFEARNTEAFF.

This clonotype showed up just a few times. The chain's CDR3 is CASSSRRDLRGINEQFF. CDR3 nucleotide sequence: TGTGCCAGCAGCTCTAGACGGGACTTGCGGGGAATCAATGAGCAGTTCTTC. The chain couples TRBV7-6 to TRBJ2-1; a possible D gene is TRBD2 (6 bases). CDR1 is SGHVS, CDR2 FNYEAQ, per germline. The CDR3 covers 17 residues. V gave up 4 bases and J gave up 6 bases, with 22 bases separating them.

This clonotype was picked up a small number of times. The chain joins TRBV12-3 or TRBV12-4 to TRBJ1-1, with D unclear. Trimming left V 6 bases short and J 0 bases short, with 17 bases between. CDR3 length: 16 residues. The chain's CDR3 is CASSPRISDLNTEAFF. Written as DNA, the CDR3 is TGTGCCAGCAGCCCCCGGATTTCGGACTTGAACACTGAAGCTTTCTTT.

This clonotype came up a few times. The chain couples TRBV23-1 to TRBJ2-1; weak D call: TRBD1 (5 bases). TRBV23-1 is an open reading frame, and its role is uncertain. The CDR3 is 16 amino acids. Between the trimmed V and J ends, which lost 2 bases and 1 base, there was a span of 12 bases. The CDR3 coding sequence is TGCGCCAGCAGTCAAAAGGACCAGGGTTCCTACAATGAGCAGTTCTTC. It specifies CASSQKDQGSYNEQFF.

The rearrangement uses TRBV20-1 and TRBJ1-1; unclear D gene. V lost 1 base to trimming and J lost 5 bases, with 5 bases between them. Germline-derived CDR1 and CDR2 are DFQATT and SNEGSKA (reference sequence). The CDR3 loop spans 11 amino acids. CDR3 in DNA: TGCAGTGCTAGAGTCCAAACTGAAGCTTTCTTT. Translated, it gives CSARVQTEAFF.

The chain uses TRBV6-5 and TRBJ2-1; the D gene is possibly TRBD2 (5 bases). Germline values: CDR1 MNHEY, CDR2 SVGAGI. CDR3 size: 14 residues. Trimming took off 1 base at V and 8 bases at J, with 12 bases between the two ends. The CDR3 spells CASSYLSPRDEQFF. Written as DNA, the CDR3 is TGTGCCAGCAGTTACTTATCCCCGCGGGATGAGCAGTTCTTC.

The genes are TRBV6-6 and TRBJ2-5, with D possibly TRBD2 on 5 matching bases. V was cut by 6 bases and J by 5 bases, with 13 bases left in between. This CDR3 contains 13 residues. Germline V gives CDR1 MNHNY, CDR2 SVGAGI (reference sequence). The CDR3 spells CASRLGLRETQYF. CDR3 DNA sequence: TGTGCCAGCAGACTAGGGCTCCGGGAGACCCAGTACTTC.

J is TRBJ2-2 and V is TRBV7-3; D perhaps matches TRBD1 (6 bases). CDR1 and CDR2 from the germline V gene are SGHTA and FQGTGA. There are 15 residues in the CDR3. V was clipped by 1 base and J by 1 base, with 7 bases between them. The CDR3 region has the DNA TGTGCCAGCAGCTTAATGGGACAGAACACCGGGGAGCTGTTTTTT. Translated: CASSLMGQNTGELFF.

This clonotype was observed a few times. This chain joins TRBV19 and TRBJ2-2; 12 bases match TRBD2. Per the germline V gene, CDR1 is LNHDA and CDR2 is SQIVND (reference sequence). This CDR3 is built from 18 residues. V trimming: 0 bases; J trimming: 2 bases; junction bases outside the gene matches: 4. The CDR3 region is CASSIDLAGGPNTGELFF. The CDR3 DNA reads TGTGCCAGTAGTATAGATCTAGCGGGAGGGCCCAACACCGGGGAGCTGTTTTTT.